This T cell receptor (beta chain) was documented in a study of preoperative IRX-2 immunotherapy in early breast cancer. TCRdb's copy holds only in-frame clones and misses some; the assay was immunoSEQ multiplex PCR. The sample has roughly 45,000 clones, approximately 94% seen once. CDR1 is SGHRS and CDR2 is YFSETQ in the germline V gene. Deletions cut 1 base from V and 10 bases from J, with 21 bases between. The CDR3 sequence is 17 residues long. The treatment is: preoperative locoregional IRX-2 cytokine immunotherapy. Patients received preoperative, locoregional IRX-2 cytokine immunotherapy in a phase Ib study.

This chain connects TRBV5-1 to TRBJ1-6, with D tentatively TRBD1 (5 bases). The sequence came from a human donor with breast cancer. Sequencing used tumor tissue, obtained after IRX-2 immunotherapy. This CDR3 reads CASSLRPTGTGVSPLHF. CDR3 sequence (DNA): TGCGCCAGCAGCTTGCGTCCGACCGGGACGGGGGTCTCACCCCTCCACTTT.